This TCR beta chain came from a study of T cells in localized non-small cell lung cancer. General study results and limits: Maximal T cell clonality occurred in uninvolved adjacent lung, with tumor ranking below it. Longer survival (overall) was linked to higher T cell density in blood. Appearing in adjacent lung were a median about 50 of the top 100 tumor clones.

A word on this clone: Its antigen is currently unknown.

The table came from immunoSEQ multiplex PCR; TCRdb's copy has only in-frame clones and leaves some out. The repertoire includes fewer than 20,000 clones, about four fifths of them detected once, and about 35% sits in the top ten. This CDR3 contains 14 residues. CDR1 and CDR2 from the germline V gene are ENHRY and SYGVKD. V shed 5 bases and J 4 bases; nucleotides not matched to a gene: 2. This rearrangement joins TRBV10-3 to TRBJ1-3, with 10 bases matching TRBD1. The receptor was isolated from a male donor at least 60 years old with stage III lung adenocarcinoma. The sequencing here drew on peripheral blood, taken before any cancer treatment. CDR3 nucleotide sequence: TGTGCCATCAGTTTGGGACAGGGGGGAAACACCATATATTTT. This translates into CAISLGQGGNTIYF.